The 17 T cell receptor beta chains below come from one sample, sequenced in a study of blood T cell repertoires in COVID-19. This table comes from immunoSEQ multiplex PCR, and its TCRdb copy is limited to in-frame clones, with some not included. The table includes about 200,000 clones, around 84% detected once. The sequencing input was PBMCs or T cells enriched from blood (not recorded which). Receptors were obtained from a man aged 40-49 years who had recovered from COVID-19.

This sequence joins TRBV15 and TRBJ2-5; the match to TRBD2 covers 9 bases. The junction had 7 bases not matched to a gene; V was cut back by 3 bases and J by 2 bases. Germline CDR1 LNHNV, CDR2 YYDKDF (reference sequence). The CDR3 runs to 16 residues. CDR3 sequence (DNA): TGTGCCACCAGCAGTGACCGACTAGCGGTGCAAGAGACCCAGTACTTC. Its protein product is CATSSDRLAVQETQYF. Full variable domain (missing parts from reference TRBV15 and TRBJ2-5): DAMVIQNPRYQVTQFGKPVTLSCSQTLNHNVMYWYQQKSSQAPKLLFHYYDKDFNNEADTPDNFQSRRPNTSFCFLDIRSPGLGDTAMYLCATSSDRLAVQETQYFGPGTRLLVL.

This clone was observed a single time. CDR3 DNA: TGTGCCAGCAGAAAAGGGACTAGCGGGAGGGGGGGTGCGGATACGCAGTATTTT. Amino acids: CASRKGTSGRGGADTQYF. The V call is TRBV5-4, the J call TRBJ2-3; TRBD2 matches 16 bases. CDR3 length: 18 residues. The V gene's germline CDR1 is SGHNT and CDR2 YYREEE (reference sequence). J lost 6 bases, V lost 5 bases, and 12 bases had no gene match.

This sequence joins TRBV5-1 and TRBJ2-1; 9 bases align to TRBD1. The germline gives CDR1 SGHRS, CDR2 YFSETQ. V shed 2 bases and J 4 bases; nucleotides not matched to a gene: 13. The CDR3 contains 18 residues. As DNA, the CDR3 is TGCGCCAGCAGCTTAAACAGGGGGCGAACGCCAAAATACAATGAGCAGTTCTTC. Protein product: CASSLNRGRTPKYNEQFF.

As concerns this clone: The sample carries other DNA sequences with the same CDR3. The chain couples TRBV5-1 to TRBJ2-7; 8 bases map to TRBD2. This CDR3 region has 14 residues. V gave up 0 bases and J gave up 3 bases; unmatched junction bases: 2. Germline lookup yields CDR1 SGHRS and CDR2 YFSETQ. DNA for the CDR3: TGCGCCAGCAGCTTGGCCAGCGGGAGCTACGAGCAGTACTTC. Its protein is CASSLASGSYEQYF.

The DNA for the CDR3 is TGCGCCAGCAGTGGGACTAGCGGGACTGAGCAGTTCTTC. Encoded protein: CASSGTSGTEQFF. This rearrangement joins TRBV10-1 to TRBJ2-1; the match to TRBD2 covers 12 bases. The CDR3 has 13 residues. Germline CDR1 reads WNHNN; CDR2 reads SYGVQD (reference sequence). V dropped 4 bases and J dropped 9; count of bases not matched to a gene: 1.

V gene TRBV27 combines with J gene TRBJ2-7; TRBD2 is a possible D gene (6 bases). The CDR3 has 14 residues. Trimming took 6 bases from V and 6 from J, leaving 18 bases between them. The germline gives CDR1 MNHEY, CDR2 SMNVEV (reference sequence). The DNA of the CDR3 is TGTGCCAGCAGGGTATCGGGGGTTTCGGGCGAGCAGTACTTC. It specifies CASRVSGVSGEQYF.

This sequence joins TRBV7-6 and TRBJ1-6; possibly TRBD1 for D (6 bases). Per the germline V gene, CDR1 is SGHVS and CDR2 is FNYEAQ. This CDR3 is 16 amino acids long. Trimming shortened V by 0 bases and J by 7 bases, and 13 bases separated the two germline ends. Here the CDR3 DNA reads TGTGCCAGCAGCTTAGCTGCGGGGGGCCGAAATTCACCCCTCCACTTT. It encodes CASSLAAGGRNSPLHF.

In its sample, this clone was seen a few times. This chain connects TRBV7-3 to TRBJ2-1, with a weak D call TRBD2 (6 bases). The V gene's germline CDR1 is SGHTA and CDR2 FQGTGA. This CDR3 has 17 residues. The germline V and J ends were trimmed by 4 bases and 0 bases, with 16 bases remaining between them. The CDR3 spells CASSSTTAGSSYNEQFF. For the CDR3, the DNA is TGTGCCAGCAGCTCGACTACCGCGGGGAGCTCCTACAATGAGCAGTTCTTC.

The rearrangement uses TRBV11-3 and TRBJ1-1; 8 bases agree with TRBD1. Germline V lookup: CDR1 SGHNT, CDR2 YENEEA. The trim removed 5 bases at V and 8 bases at J, leaving 7 bases unmatched. CDR3 length: 13 amino acids. The CDR3 loop reads CASSPRAGGEAFF. CDR3 in DNA: TGTGCCAGCAGCCCGCGGGCAGGGGGCGAAGCTTTCTTT.

The chain uses TRBV6-5 and TRBJ1-2, with 11 positions matching TRBD1. V trimming: 5 bases; J trimming: 7 bases; junction bases outside the gene matches: 9. CDR1 is MNHEY, CDR2 SVGAGI, per germline. The length of the CDR3 is 15 residues. The DNA of the CDR3 is TGTGCCAGCAGTAGGATTTGGACAGGGGGCTTTGGCTACACCTTC. Its translation is CASSRIWTGGFGYTF.

The CDR3 reads CASSLAFGPGELFF. As DNA, the CDR3 is TGTGCCAGCAGCTTAGCGTTTGGCCCGGGGGAGCTGTTTTTT. The rearrangement links TRBV7-9 to TRBJ2-2; unclear D gene. Germline-derived CDR1 and CDR2 are SEHNR and FQNEAQ (reference sequence). The CDR3 has 14 amino acids. V was pared by 0 bases and J by 8 bases, with 10 bases between.

V and J are TRBV11-3 and TRBJ2-2; possible D gene TRBD2, 5 bases. Looked up from germline, CDR1 is SGHNT and CDR2 is YENEEA. V was cut by 4 bases and J by 4 bases, with 28 bases left in between. The CDR3 length is 20 residues. The CDR3 DNA sequence: TGTGCCAGCAGCTACACCGGGATGATATCTCATTCTCCTGGCACCGGGGAGCTGTTTTTT. Translation gives CASSYTGMISHSPGTGELFF.

The chain carries TRBV29-1 and TRBJ1-1, with TRBD1 matching 7 bases. The CDR3 extends over 13 amino acids. Trimming cost V 1 base and J 11 bases; bases outside gene matches: 10. Germline-derived CDR1 and CDR2 are SQVTM and ANQGSEA. CDR3: CSVEVDRVPGAFF. In nucleotides, the CDR3 is TGCAGCGTTGAAGTCGACAGGGTCCCGGGGGCTTTCTTT.

The chain has TRBV18 and TRBJ1-4; a weak D match, TRBD1 (6 bases). Germline V gene sequence: CDR1 KGHSH, CDR2 LQKENI. The CDR3 spans 16 residues. The V gene lost 3 bases and the J gene lost 8 bases, with 19 bases spanning the gap. CDR3 residues: CASSPVGAPDGEKLFF. Written as DNA, the CDR3 is TGTGCCAGCTCACCGGTGGGGGCCCCGGACGGGGAAAAACTGTTTTTT.

The J gene is TRBJ1-4, the V gene TRBV11-2; 9 positions agree with TRBD1. In germline, CDR1 is SGHAT, CDR2 FQNNGV. This CDR3 has 15 residues. Germline trimming cut 6 bases from V and 8 bases from J; bases unmatched to any gene: 10. The CDR3 DNA follows: TGTGCCAGCAGTCAGAACAGGGGGCGCCTCGAAAAACTGTTTTTT. Translation gives CASSQNRGRLEKLFF.

This chain connects TRBV10-3 to TRBJ1-2; 9 bases are shared with TRBD1. V lost 4 bases to trimming and J lost 6 bases; unmatched junction nucleotides: 9. This CDR3 region has 15 residues. Germline values: CDR1 ENHRY, CDR2 SYGVKD. CDR3 bases: TGTGCCATCAGTGGAGGGACAGGGTATCGGGATGGCTACACCTTC. It is translated as CAISGGTGYRDGYTF.

V usage is TRBV18 and J usage is TRBJ1-4; D remains ambiguous. V lost 3 bases to trimming and J lost 5 bases, with 16 bases between them. The V gene's germline CDR1 is KGHSH and CDR2 LQKENI. The CDR3 spans 16 residues. In nucleotides, the CDR3 is TGTGCCAGCTCACCTACTGCAGTCGAGGGCAATGAAAAACTGTTTTTT. Amino acids: CASSPTAVEGNEKLFF. The full variable domain, with the rest looked up from reference TRBV18 and TRBJ1-4, is NAGVMQNPRHLVRRRGQEARLRCSPMKGHSHVYWYRQLPEEGLKFMVYLQKENIIDESGMPKERFSAEFPKEGPSILRIQQVVRGDSAAYFCASSPTAVEGNEKLFFGSGTQLSVL.